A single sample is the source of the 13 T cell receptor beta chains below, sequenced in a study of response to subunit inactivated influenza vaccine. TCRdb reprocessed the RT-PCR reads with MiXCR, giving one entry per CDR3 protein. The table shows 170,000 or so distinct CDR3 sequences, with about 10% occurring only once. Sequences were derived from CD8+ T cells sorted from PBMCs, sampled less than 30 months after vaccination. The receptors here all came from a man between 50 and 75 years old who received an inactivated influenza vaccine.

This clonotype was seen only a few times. CDR3 nucleotides: TGTGCCAGCAGCCAGGCGACCTACAATGAGCAGTTCTTC. It translates to CASSQATYNEQFF. The J gene is TRBJ2-1, the V gene TRBV5-6; D is unclear. Germline CDR1 reads SGHDT; CDR2 reads YYEEEE. The CDR3 has 13 residues. Trimming stripped 4 bases from V and 2 bases from J, with 7 bases between.

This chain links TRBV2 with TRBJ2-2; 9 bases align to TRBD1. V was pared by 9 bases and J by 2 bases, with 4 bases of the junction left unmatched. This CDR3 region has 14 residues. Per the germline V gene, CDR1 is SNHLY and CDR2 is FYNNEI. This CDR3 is CARNRGRNTGELFF. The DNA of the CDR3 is TGTGCCAGAAACAGGGGGCGTAACACCGGGGAGCTGTTTTTT.

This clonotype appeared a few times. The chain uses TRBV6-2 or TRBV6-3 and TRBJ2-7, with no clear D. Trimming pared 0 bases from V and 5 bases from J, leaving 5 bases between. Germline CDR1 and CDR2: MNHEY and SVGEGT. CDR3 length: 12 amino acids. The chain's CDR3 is CASSYSSHEQYF. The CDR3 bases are TGTGCCAGCAGTTACTCTTCCCACGAGCAGTACTTC.

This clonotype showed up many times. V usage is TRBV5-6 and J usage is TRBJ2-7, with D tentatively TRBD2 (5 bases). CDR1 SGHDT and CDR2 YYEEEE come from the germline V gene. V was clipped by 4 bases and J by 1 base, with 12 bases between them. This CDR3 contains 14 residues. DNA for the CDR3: TGTGCCAGCAGCCGATGGACTTCTTCCTACGAGCAGTACTTC. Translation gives CASSRWTSSYEQYF. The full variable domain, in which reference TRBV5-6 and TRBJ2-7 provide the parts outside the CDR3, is DAGVTQSPTHLIKTRGQQVTLRCSPKSGHDTVSWYQQALGQGPQFIFQYYEEEERQRGNFPDRFSGHQFPNYSSELNVNALLLGDSALYLCASSRWTSSYEQYFGPGTRLTVT.

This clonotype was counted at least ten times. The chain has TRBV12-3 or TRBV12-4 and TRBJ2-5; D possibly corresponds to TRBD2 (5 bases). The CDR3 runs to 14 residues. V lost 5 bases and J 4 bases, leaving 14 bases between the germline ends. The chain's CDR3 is CASSHGIRRETQYF. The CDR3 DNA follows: TGTGCCAGCAGTCACGGGATTCGGCGAGAGACCCAGTACTTC.

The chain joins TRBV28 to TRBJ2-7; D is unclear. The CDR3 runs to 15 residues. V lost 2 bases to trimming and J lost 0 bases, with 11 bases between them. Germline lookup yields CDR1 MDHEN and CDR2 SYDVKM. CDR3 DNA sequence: TGTGCCAGCAGTTTAGAGCCGTGGAGCTCCTACGAGCAGTACTTC. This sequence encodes CASSLEPWSSYEQYF.

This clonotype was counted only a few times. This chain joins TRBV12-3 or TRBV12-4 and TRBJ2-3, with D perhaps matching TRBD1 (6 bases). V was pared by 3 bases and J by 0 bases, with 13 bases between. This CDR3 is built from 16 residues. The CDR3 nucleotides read TGTGCCAGCAGTTTGTTTGGGGGCGATAGCACAGATACGCAGTATTTT. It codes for CASSLFGGDSTDTQYF.

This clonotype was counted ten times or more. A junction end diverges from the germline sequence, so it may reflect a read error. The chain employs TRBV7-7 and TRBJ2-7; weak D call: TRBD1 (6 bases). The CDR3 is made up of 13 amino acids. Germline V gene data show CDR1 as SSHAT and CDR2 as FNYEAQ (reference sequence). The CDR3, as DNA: TGTGCTAGCAGTCGGGACAACTCCTACGAGCAGTACTTC. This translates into CASSRDNSYEQYF.

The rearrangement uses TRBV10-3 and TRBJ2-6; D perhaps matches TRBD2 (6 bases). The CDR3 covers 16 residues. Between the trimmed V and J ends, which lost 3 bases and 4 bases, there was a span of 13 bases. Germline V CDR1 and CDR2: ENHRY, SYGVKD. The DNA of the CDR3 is TGTGCCATCAGTGAATCATGGGCGGGAGGGGCCAACGTCCTGACTTTC. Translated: CAISESWAGGANVLTF.

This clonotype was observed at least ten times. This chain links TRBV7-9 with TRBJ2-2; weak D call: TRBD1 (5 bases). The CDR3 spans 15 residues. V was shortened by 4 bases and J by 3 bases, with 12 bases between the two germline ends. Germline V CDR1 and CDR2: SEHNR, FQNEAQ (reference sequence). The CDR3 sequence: CASSSVRRDTGELFF. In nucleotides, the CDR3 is TGTGCCAGCAGCTCCGTCCGCAGGGACACCGGGGAGCTGTTTTTT.

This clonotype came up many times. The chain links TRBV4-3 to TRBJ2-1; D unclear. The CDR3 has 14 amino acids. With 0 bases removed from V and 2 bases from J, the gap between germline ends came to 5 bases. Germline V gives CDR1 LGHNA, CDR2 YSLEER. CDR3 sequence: CASSQEQAYNEQFF. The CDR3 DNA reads TGCGCCAGCAGCCAAGAACAAGCCTACAATGAGCAGTTCTTC.

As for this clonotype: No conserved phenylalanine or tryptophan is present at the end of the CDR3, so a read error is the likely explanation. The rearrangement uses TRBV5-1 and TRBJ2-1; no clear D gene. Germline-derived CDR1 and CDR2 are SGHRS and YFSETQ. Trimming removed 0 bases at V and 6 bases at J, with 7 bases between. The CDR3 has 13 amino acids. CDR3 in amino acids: CASSLEAANEQFY. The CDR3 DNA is TGCGCCAGCAGCTTGGAGGCAGCCAATGAGCAGTTCTAC.

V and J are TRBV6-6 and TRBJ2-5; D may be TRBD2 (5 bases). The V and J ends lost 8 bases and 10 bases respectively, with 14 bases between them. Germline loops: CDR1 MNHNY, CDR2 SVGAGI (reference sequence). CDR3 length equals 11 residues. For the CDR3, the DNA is TGTGCCAGCGCAGCCGGGGATGTCCAGTACTTC. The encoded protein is CASAAGDVQYF.